A selection of T cell receptor beta chains follows, all from one sample in a study of control samples from healthy donors and cancer patients. Some clones are missing from TCRdb's copy, which holds only in-frame ones; the method was immunoSEQ multiplex PCR. The table includes over 150,000 clones, over 95% detected once. The sequenced material came from blood. Receptors were obtained from a woman aged 25 to 39 in good health. Both conserved end residues are part of each CDR3. Size is omitted from some rows. Given values are once, few, many or a class for expanded clones.

.	TRBV2	TRBJ2-1	CASRARAYNEQFF
.	TRBV2	TRBJ1-2	CASSDGGNYGYTF
.	TRBV4-2	TRBJ2-7	CASSRTSGISYEQYF
.	TRBV4-2	TRBJ2-4	CASSQDPSGTMTIQYF
.	TRBV2	TRBJ2-5	CASQIDRGQETQYF
.	TRBV28	TRBJ1-2	CASSPPGTGGYYGYTF
.	TRBV3-1/TRBV3-2	TRBJ1-2	CASSQGGQSNYGYTF
once	TRBV14	TRBJ1-4	CASSQGTGVIEKLFF
.	TRBV28	TRBJ1-1	CASSLMRVRTFF
.	TRBV5-5	TRBJ1-2	CASSLVGDAPYGYTF
.	TRBV11-3	TRBJ2-2	CASSPDGNTGELFF
few	TRBV5-1	TRBJ2-1	CASSHRGSGGPNNEQFF
once	TRBV6-5	TRBJ2-7	CASLGAGYEQYF
.	TRBV5-6	TRBJ1-6	CASTQGQRNSPLHF